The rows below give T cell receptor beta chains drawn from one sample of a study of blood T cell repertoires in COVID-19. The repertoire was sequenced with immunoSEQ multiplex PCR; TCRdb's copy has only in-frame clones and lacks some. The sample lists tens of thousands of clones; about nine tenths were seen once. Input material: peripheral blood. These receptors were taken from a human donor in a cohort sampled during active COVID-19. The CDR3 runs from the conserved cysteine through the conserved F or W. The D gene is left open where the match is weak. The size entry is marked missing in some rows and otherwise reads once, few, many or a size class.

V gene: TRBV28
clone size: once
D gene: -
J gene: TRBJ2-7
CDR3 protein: CASSNTGNNYEQYF
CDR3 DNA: TGTGCCAGCAGCAATACAGGGAACAACTACGAGCAGTACTTC

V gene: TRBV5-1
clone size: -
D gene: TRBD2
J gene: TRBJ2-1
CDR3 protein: CASSLEYRGGNEQFF
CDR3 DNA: TGCGCCAGCAGCTTGGAGTATCGGGGGGGCAATGAGCAGTTCTTC

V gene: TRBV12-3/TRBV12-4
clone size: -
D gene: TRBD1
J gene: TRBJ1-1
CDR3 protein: CASLGQGIYEAFF
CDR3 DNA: TGTGCCAGCCTCGGACAGGGAATTTATGAAGCTTTCTTT

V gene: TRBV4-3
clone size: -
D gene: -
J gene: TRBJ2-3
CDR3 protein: CASSQGPGTDTQYF
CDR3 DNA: TGCGCCAGCAGCCAAGGCCCGGGCACAGATACGCAGTATTTT

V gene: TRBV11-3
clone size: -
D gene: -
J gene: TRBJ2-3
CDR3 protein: CASSLGRDRFITDTQYF
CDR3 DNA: TGTGCCAGCAGCTTAGGTCGCGACAGGTTTATAACAGATACGCAGTATTTT

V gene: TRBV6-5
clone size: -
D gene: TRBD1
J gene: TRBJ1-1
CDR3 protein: CASSYGDSMNTEAFF
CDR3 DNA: TGTGCCAGCAGTTACGGGGACAGCATGAACACTGAAGCTTTCTTT

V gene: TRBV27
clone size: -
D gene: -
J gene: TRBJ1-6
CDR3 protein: CASSRGQAGGSPLHF
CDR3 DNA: TGTGCCAGCAGCCGTGGCCAAGCGGGGGGTTCACCCCTCCACTTT

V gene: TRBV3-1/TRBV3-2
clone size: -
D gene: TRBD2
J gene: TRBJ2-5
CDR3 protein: CASSQDLLGGRAETQYF
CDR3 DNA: TGTGCCAGCAGCCAAGATCTGTTAGGCGGGAGAGCGGAGACCCAGTACTTC

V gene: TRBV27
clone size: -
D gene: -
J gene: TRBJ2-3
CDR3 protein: CASSERTSTDTQYF
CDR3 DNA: TGTGCCAGCAGTGAACGGACTAGCACAGATACGCAGTATTTT

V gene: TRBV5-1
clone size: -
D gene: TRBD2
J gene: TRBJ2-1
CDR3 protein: CASSPDPRGGLPYNEQFF
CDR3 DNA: TGCGCCAGCAGCCCCGACCCGCGGGGGGGCCTACCCTACAATGAGCAGTTCTTC

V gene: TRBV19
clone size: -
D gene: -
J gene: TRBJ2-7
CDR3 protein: CASSNAGSYEQYF
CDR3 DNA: TGTGCCAGTAGCAACGCCGGGTCCTACGAGCAGTACTTC

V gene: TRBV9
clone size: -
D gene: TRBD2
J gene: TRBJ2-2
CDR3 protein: CASSARAGSNTGELFF
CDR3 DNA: TGTGCCAGCAGCGCGAGAGCGGGGAGTAACACCGGGGAGCTGTTTTTT

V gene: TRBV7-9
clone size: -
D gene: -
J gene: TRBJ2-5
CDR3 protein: CASSLRQASQETQYF
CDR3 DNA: TGTGCCAGCAGCCTAAGACAGGCCAGCCAAGAGACCCAGTACTTC

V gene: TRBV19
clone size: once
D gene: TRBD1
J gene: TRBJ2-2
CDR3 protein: CASKSGTGGTGELFF
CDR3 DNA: TGTGCCAGTAAATCCGGGACAGGGGGAACCGGGGAGCTGTTTTTT

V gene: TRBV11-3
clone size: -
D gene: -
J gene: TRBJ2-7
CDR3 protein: CASSPDRSSYEQYF
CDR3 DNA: TGTGCCAGCAGCCCCGACAGGAGCTCCTACGAGCAGTACTTC

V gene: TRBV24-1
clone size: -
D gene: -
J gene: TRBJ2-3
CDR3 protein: CATSETGGTDTQYF
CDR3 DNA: TGTGCCACCAGTGAAACAGGAGGCACAGATACGCAGTATTTT

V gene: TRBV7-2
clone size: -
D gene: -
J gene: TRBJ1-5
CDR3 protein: CASSLRRDSNQPQHF
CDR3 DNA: TGTGCCAGCAGCTTAAGGAGGGATAGCAATCAGCCCCAGCATTTT

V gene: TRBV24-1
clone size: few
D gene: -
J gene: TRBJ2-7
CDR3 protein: CATSASSGYEQYF
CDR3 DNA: TGTGCCACCAGTGCTTCTTCGGGTTACGAGCAGTACTTC

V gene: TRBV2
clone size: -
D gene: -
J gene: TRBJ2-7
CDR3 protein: CASSRPSYRDEQYF
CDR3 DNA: TGTGCCAGCAGCCGTCCATCCTACAGGGACGAGCAGTACTTC

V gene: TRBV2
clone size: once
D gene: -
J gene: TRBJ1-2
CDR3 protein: CASSEANSYGYTF
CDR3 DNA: TGTGCCAGCAGTGAAGCAAACAGCTATGGCTACACCTTC

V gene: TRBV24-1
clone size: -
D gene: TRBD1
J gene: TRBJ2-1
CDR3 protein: CATSDFTGGVDEQFF
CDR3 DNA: TGTGCCACCAGTGATTTCACAGGGGGCGTGGATGAGCAGTTCTTC

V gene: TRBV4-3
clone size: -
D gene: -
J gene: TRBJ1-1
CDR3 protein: CASSQDRGDTEAFF
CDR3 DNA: TGCGCCAGCAGCCAAGATCGGGGTGACACTGAAGCTTTCTTT

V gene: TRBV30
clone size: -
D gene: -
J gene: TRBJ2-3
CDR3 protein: CAWRKLSSLTDTQYF
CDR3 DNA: TGTGCCTGGCGAAAGTTGTCGAGCTTAACAGATACGCAGTATTTT

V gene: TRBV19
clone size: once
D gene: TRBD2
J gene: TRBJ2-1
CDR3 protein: CASSSSGSFSYNEQFF
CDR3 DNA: TGTGCCAGTAGCTCTAGCGGGAGTTTCTCCTACAATGAGCAGTTCTTC

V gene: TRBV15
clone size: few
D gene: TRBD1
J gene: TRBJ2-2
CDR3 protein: CATTPDRVNTGELFF
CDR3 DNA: TGTGCCACCACCCCGGACAGGGTCAACACCGGGGAGCTGTTTTTT

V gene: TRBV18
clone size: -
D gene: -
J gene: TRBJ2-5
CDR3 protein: CASSPPLYQETQYF
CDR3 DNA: TGTGCCAGCTCACCACCTCTCTATCAAGAGACCCAGTACTTC

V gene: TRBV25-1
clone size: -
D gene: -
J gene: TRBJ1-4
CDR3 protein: CASSESRGSGEKLFF
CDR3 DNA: TGTGCCAGCAGTGAATCTCGGGGAAGCGGTGAAAAACTGTTTTTT

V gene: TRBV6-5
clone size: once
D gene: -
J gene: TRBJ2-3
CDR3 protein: CASSLDRSTDTQYF
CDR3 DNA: TGTGCCAGCAGCTTAGACAGGAGCACAGATACGCAGTATTTT

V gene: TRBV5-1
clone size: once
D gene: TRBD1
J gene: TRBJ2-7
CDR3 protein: CASSSPLRDRGHEQYF
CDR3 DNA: TGCGCCAGCAGCTCCCCTCTCCGGGACAGGGGCCACGAGCAGTACTTC

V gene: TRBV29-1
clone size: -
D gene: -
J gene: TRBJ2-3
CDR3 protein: CSVGWGQSGSDTQYF
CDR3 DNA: TGCAGCGTTGGTTGGGGGCAGTCGGGGTCAGATACGCAGTATTTT

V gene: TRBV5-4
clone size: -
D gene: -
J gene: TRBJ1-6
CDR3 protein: CASSLASSSGNYNSPLHF
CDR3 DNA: TGTGCCAGCAGCTTGGCGTCGTCCTCGGGGAACTATAATTCACCCCTCCACTTT

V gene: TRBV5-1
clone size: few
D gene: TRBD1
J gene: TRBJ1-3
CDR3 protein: CASSLVGTENGNTIYF
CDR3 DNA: TGCGCCAGCAGCTTGGTAGGGACAGAGAATGGAAACACCATATATTTT

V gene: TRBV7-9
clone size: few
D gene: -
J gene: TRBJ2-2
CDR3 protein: CASSPLKTRGPGELFF
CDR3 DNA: TGTGCCAGCAGCCCCCTTAAGACTAGGGGGCCTGGGGAGCTGTTTTTT

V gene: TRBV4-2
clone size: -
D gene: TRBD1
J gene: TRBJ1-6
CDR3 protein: CASSASLGQDVSPLHF
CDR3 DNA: TGTGCCAGCAGCGCATCCCTGGGACAGGACGTTTCACCCCTCCACTTT

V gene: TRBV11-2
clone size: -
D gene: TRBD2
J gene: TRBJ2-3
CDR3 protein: CASSFRSSGLSTDTQYF
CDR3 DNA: TGTGCCAGCAGCTTCCGTTCTAGCGGACTTAGCACAGATACGCAGTATTTT

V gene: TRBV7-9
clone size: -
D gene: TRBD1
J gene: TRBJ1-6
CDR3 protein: CASSQGQGSFRAPLHF
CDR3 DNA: TGTGCCAGCAGTCAAGGACAGGGTTCCTTTAGGGCACCCCTCCACTTT

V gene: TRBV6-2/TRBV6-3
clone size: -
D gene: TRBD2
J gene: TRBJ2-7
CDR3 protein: CASSSLTSPLAASEQYF
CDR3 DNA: TGTGCCAGCAGTTCCCTAACATCCCCACTAGCGGCGTCCGAGCAGTACTTC

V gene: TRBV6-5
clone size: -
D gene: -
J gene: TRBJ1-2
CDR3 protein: CASSFLQGSANYGYTF
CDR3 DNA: TGTGCCAGCAGTTTTTTACAGGGCTCTGCTAACTATGGCTACACCTTC

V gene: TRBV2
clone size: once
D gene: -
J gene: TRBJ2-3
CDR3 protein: CASSGGQTTPRTDTQYF
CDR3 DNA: TGTGCCAGCAGTGGCGGCCAGACTACGCCTCGCACAGATACGCAGTATTTT

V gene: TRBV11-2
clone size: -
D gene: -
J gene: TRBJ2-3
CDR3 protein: CASSLRVQGSTDTQYF
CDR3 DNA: TGTGCCAGCAGCTTGCGTGTTCAGGGAAGCACAGATACGCAGTATTTT

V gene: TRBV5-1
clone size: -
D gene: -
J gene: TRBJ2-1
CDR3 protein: CASSLTGGGLNEQFF
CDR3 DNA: TGCGCCAGCAGCTTGACGGGGGGCGGCCTCAATGAGCAGTTCTTC

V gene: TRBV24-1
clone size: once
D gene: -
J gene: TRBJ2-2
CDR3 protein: CATSDRATGELFF
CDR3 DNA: TGTGCCACCAGTGATCGAGCCACCGGGGAGCTGTTTTTT

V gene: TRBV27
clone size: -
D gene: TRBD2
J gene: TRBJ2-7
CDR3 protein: CASSSRTSGGPLDEQYF
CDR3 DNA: TGTGCCAGCAGTTCGCGGACTAGCGGGGGGCCCTTAGACGAGCAGTACTTC

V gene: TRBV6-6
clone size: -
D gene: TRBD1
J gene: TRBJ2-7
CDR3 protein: CASSSGGSYEQYF
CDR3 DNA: TGTGCCAGCAGTTCAGGGGGATCCTACGAGCAGTACTTC

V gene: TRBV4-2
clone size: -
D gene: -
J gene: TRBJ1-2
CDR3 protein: CASSQPTGNELYGYTF
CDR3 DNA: TGTGCCAGCAGCCAACCAACAGGGAACGAACTCTATGGCTACACCTTC

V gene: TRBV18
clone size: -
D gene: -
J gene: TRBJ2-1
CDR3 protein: CASSPAREDNEQFF
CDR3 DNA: TGTGCCAGCTCACCAGCGAGGGAAGACAATGAGCAGTTCTTC

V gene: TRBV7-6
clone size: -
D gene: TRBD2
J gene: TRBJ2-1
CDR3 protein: CASSRTSGVYNEQFF
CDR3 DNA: TGTGCCAGCAGCCGAACTAGCGGGGTTTACAATGAGCAGTTCTTC

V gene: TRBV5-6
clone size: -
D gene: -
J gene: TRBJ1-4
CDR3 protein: CASSLKGGEKLFF
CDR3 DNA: TGTGCCAGCAGCTTGAAGGGAGGTGAAAAACTGTTTTTT

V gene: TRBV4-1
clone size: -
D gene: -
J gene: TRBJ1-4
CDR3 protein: CASSQGQGVEKLFF
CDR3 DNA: TGCGCCAGCAGCCAAGGTCAGGGTGTTGAAAAACTGTTTTTT

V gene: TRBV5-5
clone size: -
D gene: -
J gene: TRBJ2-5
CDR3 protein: CASSLGTGEGGTQYF
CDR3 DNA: TGTGCCAGCAGCTTGGGGACTGGTGAAGGGGGGACCCAGTACTTC

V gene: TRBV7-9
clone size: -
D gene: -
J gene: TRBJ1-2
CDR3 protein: CASSLAEGQRDGYTF
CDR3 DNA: TGTGCCAGCAGCTTAGCTGAAGGACAGAGGGATGGCTACACCTTC

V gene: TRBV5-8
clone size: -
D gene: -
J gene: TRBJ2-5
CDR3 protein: CASSLVRGETQYF
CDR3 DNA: TGTGCCAGCAGCTTGGTCCGGGGGGAGACCCAGTACTTC

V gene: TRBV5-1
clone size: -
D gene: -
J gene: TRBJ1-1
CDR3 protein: CASSPLPGNTEAFF
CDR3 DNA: TGCGCCAGCAGCCCTCTGCCGGGGAACACTGAAGCTTTCTTT

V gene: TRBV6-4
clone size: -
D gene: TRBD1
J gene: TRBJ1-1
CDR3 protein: CASSHYPGQRNTEAFF
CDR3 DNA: TGTGCCAGCAGCCATTACCCGGGACAGCGGAACACTGAAGCTTTCTTT

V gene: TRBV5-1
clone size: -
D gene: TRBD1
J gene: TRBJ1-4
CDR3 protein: CASSRQGGRVEKLFF
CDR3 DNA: TGCGCCAGCAGCCGACAGGGGGGGCGAGTTGAAAAACTGTTTTTT

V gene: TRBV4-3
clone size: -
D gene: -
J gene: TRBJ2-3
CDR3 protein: CASSQNSREDTQYF
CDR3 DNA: TGCGCCAGCAGCCAAAATTCCCGGGAGGATACGCAGTATTTT

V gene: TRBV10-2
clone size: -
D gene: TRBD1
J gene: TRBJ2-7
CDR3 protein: CASSDGTESYEQYF
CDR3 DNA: TGCGCCAGCAGTGATGGGACAGAGTCTTACGAGCAGTACTTC

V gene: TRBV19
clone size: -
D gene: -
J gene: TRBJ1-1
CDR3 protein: CASSRRGGIPRNTEAFF
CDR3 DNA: TGTGCCAGTAGTCGACGGGGGGGGATTCCAAGGAACACTGAAGCTTTCTTT

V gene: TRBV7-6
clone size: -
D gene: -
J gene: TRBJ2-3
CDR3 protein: CASSLARSSTDTQYF
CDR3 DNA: TGTGCCAGCAGCTTAGCTCGTTCTAGCACAGATACGCAGTATTTT